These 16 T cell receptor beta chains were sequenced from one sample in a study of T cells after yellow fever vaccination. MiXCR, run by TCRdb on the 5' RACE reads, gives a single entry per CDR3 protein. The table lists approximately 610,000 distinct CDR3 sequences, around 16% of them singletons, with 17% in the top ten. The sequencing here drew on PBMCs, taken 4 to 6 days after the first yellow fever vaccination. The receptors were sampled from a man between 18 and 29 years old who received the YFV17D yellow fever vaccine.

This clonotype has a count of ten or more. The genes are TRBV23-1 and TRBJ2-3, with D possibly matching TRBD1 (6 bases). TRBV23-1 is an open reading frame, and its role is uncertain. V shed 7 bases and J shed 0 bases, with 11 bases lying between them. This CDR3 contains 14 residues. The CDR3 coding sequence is TGCGCCAGCATTACAGGGTCGAGCACAGATACGCAGTATTTT. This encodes CASITGSSTDTQYF.

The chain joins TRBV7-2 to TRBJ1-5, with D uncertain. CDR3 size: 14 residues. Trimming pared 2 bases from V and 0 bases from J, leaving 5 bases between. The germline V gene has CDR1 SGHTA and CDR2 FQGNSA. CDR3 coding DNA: TGTGCCAGCAGCTTACACTCTAGCAATCAGCCCCAGCATTTT. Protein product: CASSLHSSNQPQHF. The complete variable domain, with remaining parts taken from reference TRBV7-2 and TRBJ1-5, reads GAGVSQSPSNKVTEKGKDVELRCDPISGHTALYWYRQSLGQGLEFLIYFQGNSAPDKSGLPSDRFSAERTGGSVSTLTIQRTQQEDSAVYLCASSLHSSNQPQHFGDGTRLSIL.

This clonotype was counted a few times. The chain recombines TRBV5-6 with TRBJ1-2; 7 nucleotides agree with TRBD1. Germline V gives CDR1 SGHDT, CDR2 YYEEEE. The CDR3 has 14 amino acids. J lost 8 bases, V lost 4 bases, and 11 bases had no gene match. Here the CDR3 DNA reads TGTGCCAGCAGCCTTGACTTACGCAGGGGGGGCTACACCTTC. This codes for CASSLDLRRGGYTF.

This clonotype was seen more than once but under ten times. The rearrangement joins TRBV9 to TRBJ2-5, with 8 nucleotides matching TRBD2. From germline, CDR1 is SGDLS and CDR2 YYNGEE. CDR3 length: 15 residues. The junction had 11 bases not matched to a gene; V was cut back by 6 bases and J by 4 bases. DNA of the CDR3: TGTGCCAGCACCGCCGGGGGGGGGACCTTAGAGACCCAGTACTTC. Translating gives CASTAGGGTLETQYF. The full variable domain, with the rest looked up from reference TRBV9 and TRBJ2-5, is DSGVTQTPKHLITATGQRVTLRCSPRSGDLSVYWYQQSLDQGLQFLIQYYNGEERAKGNILERFSAQQFPDLHSELNLSSLELGDSALYFCASTAGGGTLETQYFGPGTRLLVL.

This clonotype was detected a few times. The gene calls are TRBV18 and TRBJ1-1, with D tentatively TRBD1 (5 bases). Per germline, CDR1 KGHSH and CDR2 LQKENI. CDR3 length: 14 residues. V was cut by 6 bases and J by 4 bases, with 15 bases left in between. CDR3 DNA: TGTGCCAGCTCTCTTGGGGGGTACGGCACTGAAGCTTTCTTT. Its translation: CASSLGGYGTEAFF.

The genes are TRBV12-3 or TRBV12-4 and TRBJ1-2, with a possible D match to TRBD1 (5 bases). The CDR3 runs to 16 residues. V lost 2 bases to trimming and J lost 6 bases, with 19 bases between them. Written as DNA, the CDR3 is TGTGCCAGCAGTTTAATGGCCCAGGGTGGCGGAGATGGCTACACCTTC. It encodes CASSLMAQGGGDGYTF.

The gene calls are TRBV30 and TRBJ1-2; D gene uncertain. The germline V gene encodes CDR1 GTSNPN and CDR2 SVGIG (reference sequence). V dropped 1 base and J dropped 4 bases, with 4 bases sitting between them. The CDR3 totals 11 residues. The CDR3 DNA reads TGTGCCTGGAGTGCGGGCTATGGCTACACCTTC. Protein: CAWSAGYGYTF.

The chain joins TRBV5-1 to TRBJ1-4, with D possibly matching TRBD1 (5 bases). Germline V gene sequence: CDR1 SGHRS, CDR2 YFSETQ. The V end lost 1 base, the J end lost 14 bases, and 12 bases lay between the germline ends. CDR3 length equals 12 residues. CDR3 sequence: CASSLMGTILFF. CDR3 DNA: TGCGCCAGCAGCTTGATGGGGACGATTCTGTTTTTT.

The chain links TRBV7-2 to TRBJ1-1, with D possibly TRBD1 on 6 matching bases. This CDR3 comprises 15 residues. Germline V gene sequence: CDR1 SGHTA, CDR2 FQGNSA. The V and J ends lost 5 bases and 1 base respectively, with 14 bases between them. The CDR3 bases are TGTGCCAGCAGCCCGGGGGGGGCAAAGAACACTGAAGCTTTCTTT. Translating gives CASSPGGAKNTEAFF.

The CDR3 reads CSARRDRGIGEQYF. As DNA, the CDR3 is TGCAGTGCTAGGCGGGACAGGGGGATAGGCGAGCAGTACTTC. The chain combines TRBV20-1 with TRBJ2-7; 11 bases match TRBD1. The CDR3 has 14 amino acids. Trimming cost V 3 bases and J 6 bases; bases outside gene matches: 7. The germline CDR1 and CDR2 sequences are DFQATT and SNEGSKA (reference sequence).

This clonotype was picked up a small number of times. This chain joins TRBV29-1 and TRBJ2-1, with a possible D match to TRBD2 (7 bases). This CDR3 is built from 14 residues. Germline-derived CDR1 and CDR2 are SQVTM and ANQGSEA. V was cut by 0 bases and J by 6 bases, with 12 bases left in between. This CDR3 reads CSVEEVGGRNEQFF. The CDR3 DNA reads TGCAGCGTTGAAGAGGTGGGGGGGCGCAATGAGCAGTTCTTC.

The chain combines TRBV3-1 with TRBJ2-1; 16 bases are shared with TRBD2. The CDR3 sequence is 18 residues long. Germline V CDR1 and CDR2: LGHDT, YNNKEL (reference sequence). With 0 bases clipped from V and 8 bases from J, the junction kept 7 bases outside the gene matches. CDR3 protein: CASSQEGLAGGLAYEQFF. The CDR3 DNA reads TGTGCCAGCAGCCAAGAGGGACTAGCGGGGGGGCTGGCTTATGAGCAGTTCTTC.

The CDR3 reads CASSITADGQETQYF. CDR3 DNA: TGTGCCAGCAGCATAACAGCAGACGGGCAAGAGACCCAGTACTTC. The rearrangement joins TRBV9 to TRBJ2-5; D ambiguous. The CDR3 sequence is 15 residues long. V was clipped by 4 bases and J by 2 bases, with 15 bases between them. Germline V gives CDR1 SGDLS, CDR2 YYNGEE.

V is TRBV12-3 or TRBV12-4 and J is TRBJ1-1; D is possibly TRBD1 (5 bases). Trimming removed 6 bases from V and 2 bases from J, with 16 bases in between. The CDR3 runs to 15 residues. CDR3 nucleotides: TGTGCCAGCAGCCTAAATCATGACAGTAACACTGAAGCTTTCTTT. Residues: CASSLNHDSNTEAFF.

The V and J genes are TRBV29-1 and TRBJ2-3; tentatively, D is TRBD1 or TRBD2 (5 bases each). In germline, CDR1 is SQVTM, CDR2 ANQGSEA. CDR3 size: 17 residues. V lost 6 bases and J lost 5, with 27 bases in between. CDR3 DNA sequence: TGCAGCGTCGGGACGGAAGGGAGTTCTATTTCCGTAGATACGCAGTATTTT. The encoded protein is CSVGTEGSSISVDTQYF.

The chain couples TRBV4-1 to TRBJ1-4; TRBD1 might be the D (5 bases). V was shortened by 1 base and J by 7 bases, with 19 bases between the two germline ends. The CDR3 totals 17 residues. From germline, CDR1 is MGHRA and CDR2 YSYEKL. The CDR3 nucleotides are TGCGCCAGCAGCCAAGCCCGGGTCAGGGTAATAGGTGAAAAACTGTTTTTT. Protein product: CASSQARVRVIGEKLFF.